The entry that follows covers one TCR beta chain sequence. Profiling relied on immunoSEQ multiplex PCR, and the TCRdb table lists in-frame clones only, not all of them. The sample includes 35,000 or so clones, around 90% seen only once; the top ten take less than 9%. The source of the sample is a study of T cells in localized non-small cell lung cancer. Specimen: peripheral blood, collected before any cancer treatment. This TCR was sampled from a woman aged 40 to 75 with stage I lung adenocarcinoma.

Here the CDR3 reads CASSSGGAAGDTQYF. CDR3 sequence (DNA): TGTGCCAGCAGCTCCGGGGGGGCGGCGGGCGATACGCAGTATTTT. The chain carries TRBV5-4 and TRBJ2-3, with 8 bases that match TRBD2. Germline V lookup: CDR1 SGHNT, CDR2 YYREEE (reference sequence). With V trimmed by 3 bases and J by 6 bases, 9 bases remained unmatched. The CDR3 loop spans 15 amino acids. The variable domain in full, with the rest retrieved from reference TRBV5-4 and TRBJ2-3, is ETGVTQSPTHLIKTRGQQVTLRCSSQSGHNTVSWYQQALGQGPQFIFQYYREEENGRGNFPPRFSGLQFPNYSSELNVNALELDDSALYLCASSSGGAAGDTQYFGPGTRLTVL.